This T cell receptor (beta chain) was sequenced in a study of T cells in Graves' hyperthyroidism and ophthalmopathy. About the research overall: Specimen type is peripheral blood, collected at initial diagnosis prior to any treatment.

The source material, RNA transcripts, was used to amplify TCR beta CDR3 regions. Carried out on the TCR CDR3, a first-round RT-PCR used the HTBI primer set. TCRdb analysed the multiplex PCR reads with MiXCR anew, one entry per CDR3 protein. The sample lists 300,000 to 350,000 distinct CDR3 sequences; around a fifth were seen once. V gave up 3 bases and J gave up 1 base, with 19 bases separating them. Germline V gene sequence: CDR1 MNHGY, CDR2 SVAAGI. The CDR3 runs 18 residues. Diagnostic decisions used clinical symptoms, serum thyroxine and TRAb, thyroid ultrasound and orbital computed tomography. The origin of this receptor is a woman aged 45 to 65 with Graves' hyperthyroidism. This chain joins TRBV6-9 and TRBJ2-1; D might be TRBD1 (6 bases). The sample comprised blood. CDR3 bases: TGTGCCAGCAGTTACGTACCGTCCGAGACAGGATCCTACAATGAGCAGTTCTTC. Protein: CASSYVPSETGSYNEQFF.